The 11 T cell receptor beta chains given below trace back to one sample, sequenced in a study of blood T cell repertoires in COVID-19. Repertoires were generated with immunoSEQ multiplex PCR, while TCRdb's copy carries only in-frame clones and drops some. Among 320,000 or so clones listed, 75% to 90% were seen once. Sample: PBMCs or T cells enriched from blood (not recorded which). These receptors originate from a woman aged 25 to 45 who had been exposed to COVID-19.

The chain has TRBV9 and TRBJ1-1; 7 nucleotides align to TRBD1. This CDR3 has 13 residues. CDR1 and CDR2 from the germline V gene are SGDLS and YYNGEE. The V segment lost 4 bases and the J segment 5 bases; nucleotides outside the gene matches: 5. CDR3 DNA: TGTGCCAGCAGCTTAGGACAGGCTACTGAAGCTTTCTTT. Protein sequence: CASSLGQATEAFF.

The rearrangement uses TRBV3-1 (or the pseudogene TRBV3-2) and TRBJ1-6, with D possibly being TRBD1 (6 bases). The length of the CDR3 is 17 residues. Germline V lookup: CDR1 LGHDT, CDR2 YNNKEL (reference sequence). The ends were cut back, 3 bases at V and 11 bases at J, with 23 bases in the middle. In DNA, the CDR3 is TGTGCCAGCAGCCACGGAAATAGGGGATCGGGGACACCACCCCTCCACTTT. Protein sequence: CASSHGNRGSGTPPLHF.

The rearrangement links TRBV15 to TRBJ1-2; TRBD1 matches at 11 bases. CDR3 length equals 16 residues. The V segment lost 5 bases and the J segment 8 bases; nucleotides outside the gene matches: 13. Germline V gene lookup returns CDR1 LNHNV and CDR2 YYDKDF (reference sequence). The CDR3 coding sequence is TGTGCCACCAGCGCAAAGGCCCGGGACAGGGGGGAAGGCTACACCTTC. Translating gives CATSAKARDRGEGYTF.

The J gene is TRBJ1-2, the V gene TRBV3-1 (or the pseudogene TRBV3-2); 8 bases line up with TRBD1. The CDR3 has 15 amino acids. The V gene's germline CDR1 is LGHDT and CDR2 YNNKEL (reference sequence). V shed 4 bases, J shed 6 bases, and the junction held 10 bases outside the gene matches. This CDR3 reads CASSPTMTGVHGYTF. For the CDR3, the DNA is TGTGCCAGCAGCCCGACAATGACAGGGGTTCATGGCTACACCTTC.

The chain is built from TRBV6-5 and TRBJ1-2; TRBD1 agrees at 7 bases. The CDR3 sequence is 16 residues long. Germline lookup yields CDR1 MNHEY and CDR2 SVGAGI. Trimming cost V 4 bases and J 0 bases; bases outside gene matches: 8. DNA for the CDR3: TGTGCCAGCAGTTTTCGACAGGGTCTGGCTAACTATGGCTACACCTTC. Its translation: CASSFRQGLANYGYTF.

The chain couples TRBV18 to TRBJ1-2, with D possibly being TRBD1 (5 bases). This CDR3 has 13 residues. Germline CDR1 and CDR2: KGHSH and LQKENI. Trimming left V 6 bases short and J 4 bases short, with 12 bases between. CDR3 sequence (DNA): TGTGCCAGCTCGGCTCGGGGGGTCTATGGCTACACCTTC. Amino acid sequence: CASSARGVYGYTF.

V usage is TRBV4-1 and J usage is TRBJ2-7; unclear D gene. V was shortened by 4 bases and J by 5 bases, with 24 bases between the two germline ends. From germline, CDR1 is MGHRA and CDR2 YSYEKL. The CDR3 has 17 residues. As DNA, the CDR3 is TGCGCCAGCAGCCCCGAATACCGGTCACCAAGCACCCACGAGCAGTACTTC. It translates to CASSPEYRSPSTHEQYF.

This chain connects TRBV28 to TRBJ2-3; possible D gene TRBD2, 5 bases. CDR1 is MDHEN and CDR2 is SYDVKM in the germline V gene. Trimming stripped 7 bases from V and 1 base from J, with 9 bases between. The CDR3 consists of 13 residues. CDR3 bases: TGTGCCAGCATGGATAGCGGCACAGATACGCAGTATTTT. Translating gives CASMDSGTDTQYF.

This clone was observed a handful of times. The same CDR3 arises from other DNA sequences in this sample as well. The V call is TRBV3-1 (or the pseudogene TRBV3-2), the J call TRBJ2-2; 11 bases are shared with TRBD2. Germline V gene sequence: CDR1 LGHDT, CDR2 YNNKEL (reference sequence). V lost 2 bases, J lost 2 bases, and 4 bases stayed unmatched. CDR3 length equals 17 residues. The CDR3, as DNA: TGTGCCAGCAGCCAATTTAGCGGGAGGGAAAACACCGGGGAGCTGTTTTTT. Protein: CASSQFSGRENTGELFF.

The chain recombines TRBV10-2 with TRBJ2-5; tentatively, D is TRBD1 (5 bases). This CDR3 contains 12 residues. V lost 6 bases to trimming and J lost 1 base, with 6 bases between them. Germline values: CDR1 WSHSY, CDR2 SAAADI. As DNA, the CDR3 is TGCGCCAGCAGCAGGGTCCAAGAGACCCAGTACTTC. It codes for CASSRVQETQYF.

The CDR3 loop is CASSFTGLPQETQYF. Here the CDR3 DNA reads TGTGCCAGCAGCTTCACAGGACTACCCCAAGAGACCCAGTACTTC. This chain links TRBV11-2 with TRBJ2-5; tentatively, D is TRBD2 (6 bases). Germline loops: CDR1 SGHAT, CDR2 FQNNGV. V dropped 3 bases and J dropped 1 base, with 12 bases sitting between them. CDR3 length: 15 amino acids.